This T cell receptor (beta chain) was obtained from a study of T cells after somatic rescue of genetic block. Germline values: CDR1 SEHNR, CDR2 FQNEAQ (reference sequence). The ends were cut back, 5 bases at V and 6 bases at J, with 7 bases in the middle. The CDR3 covers 11 residues. Only in-frame clones appear in the TCRdb table, and some are missing; sequencing was by immunoSEQ multiplex PCR. The repertoire holds roughly 70,000 clones, with around 90% as singletons. The receptor was derived from a man aged 40-49 years. Source material: peripheral blood mononuclear cells (PBMCs). V and J are TRBV7-9 and TRBJ1-1; D not resolved. CDR3 loop: CASSPGPEAFF. The CDR3 DNA reads TGTGCCAGCAGCCCCGGCCCTGAAGCTTTCTTT.